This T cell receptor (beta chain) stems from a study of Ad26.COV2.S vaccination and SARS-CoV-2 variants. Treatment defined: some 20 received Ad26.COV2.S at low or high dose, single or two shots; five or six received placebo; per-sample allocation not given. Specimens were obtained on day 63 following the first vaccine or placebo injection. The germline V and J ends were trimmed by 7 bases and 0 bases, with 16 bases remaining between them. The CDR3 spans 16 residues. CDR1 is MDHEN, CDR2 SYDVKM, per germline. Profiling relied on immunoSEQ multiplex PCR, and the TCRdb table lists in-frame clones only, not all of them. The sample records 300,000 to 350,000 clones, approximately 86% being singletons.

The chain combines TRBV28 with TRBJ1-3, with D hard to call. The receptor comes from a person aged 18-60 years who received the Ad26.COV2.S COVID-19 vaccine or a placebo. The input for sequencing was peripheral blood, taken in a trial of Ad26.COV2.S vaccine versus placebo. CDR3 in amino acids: CASTRNGVSSGNTIYF. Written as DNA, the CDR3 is TGTGCCAGCACTCGAAATGGGGTGAGCTCTGGAAACACCATATATTTT.